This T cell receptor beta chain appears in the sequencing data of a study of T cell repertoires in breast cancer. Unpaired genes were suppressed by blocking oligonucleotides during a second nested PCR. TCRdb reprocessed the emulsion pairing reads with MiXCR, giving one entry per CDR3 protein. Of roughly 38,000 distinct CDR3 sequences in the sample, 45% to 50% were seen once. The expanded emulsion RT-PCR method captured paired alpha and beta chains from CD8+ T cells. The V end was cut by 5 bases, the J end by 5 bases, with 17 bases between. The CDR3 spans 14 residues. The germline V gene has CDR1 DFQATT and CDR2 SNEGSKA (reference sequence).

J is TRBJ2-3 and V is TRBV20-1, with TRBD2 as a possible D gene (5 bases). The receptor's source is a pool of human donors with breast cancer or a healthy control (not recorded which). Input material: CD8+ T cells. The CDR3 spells CSAPSWENGDTQYF. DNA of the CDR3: TGCAGTGCTCCCTCTTGGGAGAACGGAGATACGCAGTATTTT.